Listed here are 15 T cell receptor beta chains from one sample, sequenced in a study of cytomegalovirus exposure and HLA in healthy donors. The PCR employed 60 Vbeta primers together with 13 Jbeta primers. The table came from immunoSEQ multiplex PCR; TCRdb's copy has only in-frame clones and leaves some out. The data show about 160,000 clones, with approximately 72% seen just once and around 2.4% held by the top ten. Material: PBMCs. The receptors here all came from a female donor in good health and CMV-seronegative.

This chain connects TRBV4-3 to TRBJ2-5; a possible D gene is TRBD1 (6 bases). The CDR3 is 14 residues long. The germline gives CDR1 LGHNA, CDR2 YSLEER. Trimming removed 3 bases from V and 5 bases from J, with 13 bases in between. The CDR3 protein is CASSQTQGWETQYF. The CDR3 bases are TGCGCCAGCAGCCAGACACAGGGCTGGGAGACCCAGTACTTC.

The chain is built from TRBV4-2 and TRBJ2-3; 8 bases line up with TRBD2. CDR3 size: 16 residues. Per germline, CDR1 LGHNA and CDR2 YNFKEQ. Germline trimming cut 0 bases from V and 0 bases from J; bases unmatched to any gene: 2. CDR3 loop: CASSQDASGSTDTQYF. The DNA of the CDR3 is TGTGCCAGCAGCCAAGATGCTAGCGGGAGCACAGATACGCAGTATTTT.

On this clone itself: The junction departs from germline at one end; a sequencing error may be responsible. V usage is TRBV2 and J usage is TRBJ1-1; D is uncertain. This CDR3 region has 12 residues. The germline V gene encodes CDR1 SNHLY and CDR2 FYNNEI. This CDR3 reads CASSRSEQNLYF. CDR3 DNA: TGTGCCAGCAGTAGGTCGGAACAGAACCTCTACTTT.

This chain connects TRBV25-1 to TRBJ1-2; the D gene is possibly TRBD1 (6 bases). This CDR3 comprises 14 residues. Trimming took off 6 bases at V and 4 bases at J, with 15 bases between the two ends. Germline values: CDR1 MGHDK, CDR2 SYGVNS. CDR3 nucleotides: TGTGCCAGCAGGCGAGGGGGTGACAGCTATGGCTACACCTTC. Translated: CASRRGGDSYGYTF.

The rearrangement joins TRBV5-8 to TRBJ1-3, with D maybe TRBD1 (6 bases). Germline CDR1 and CDR2: SGHTS and YDEGEE. Trimming cost V 4 bases and J 0 bases, with 14 bases left between them. This CDR3 is built from 16 residues. The CDR3 loop is CASSPWRGASGNTIYF. CDR3 DNA: TGTGCCAGCAGCCCGTGGCGGGGGGCCTCTGGAAACACCATATATTTT.

This rearrangement joins TRBV7-4 to TRBJ2-7; 7 bases are shared with TRBD1. From germline, CDR1 is SGHVT and CDR2 SQSDAQ. The junction had 12 bases not matched to a gene; V was cut back by 2 bases and J by 2 bases. The CDR3 spans 17 residues. The CDR3 nucleotides read TGTGCCAGCAGCTTAAAAGGGGGACAGAGGTACACCTACGAGCAGTACTTC. It is translated as CASSLKGGQRYTYEQYF.

The chain links TRBV5-6 to TRBJ2-7, with 10 bases lining up with TRBD2. CDR1 SGHDT and CDR2 YYEEEE come from the germline V gene. Trimming cost V 2 bases and J 7 bases; bases outside gene matches: 9. The CDR3 has 15 amino acids. CDR3 nucleotides: TGTGCCAGCAGCTTTTTGCTCAGCGGGGGGGGTGAGCAGTACTTC. The encoded protein is CASSFLLSGGGEQYF.

The V call is TRBV28, the J call TRBJ2-7; 9 positions match TRBD1. The CDR3 contains 13 residues. V was clipped by 5 bases and J by 6 bases; unmatched bases: 5. Germline CDR1 MDHEN, CDR2 SYDVKM. CDR3 residues: CASSRDRASEQYF. The CDR3 DNA reads TGTGCCAGCAGTCGGGACAGGGCCAGCGAGCAGTACTTC.

This clone was counted only a few times. The chain carries TRBV28 and TRBJ2-5; D is uncertain. The end of the DNA fits TRBJ2-7 better, so the J call may be wrong. CDR3 size: 14 residues. Germline CDR1 MDHEN, CDR2 SYDVKM. The CDR3 protein is CASSFLGPIYEQYF. CDR3 nucleotide sequence: TGTGCCAGCAGCTTCCTAGGTCCCATCTACGAGCAGTACTTC.

V usage is TRBV28 and J usage is TRBJ2-1, with 9 bases fitting TRBD2. Losses at the gene ends were 3 bases for V and 6 bases for J; bases not matched to a gene: 9. This CDR3 spans 16 amino acids. Germline CDR1 reads MDHEN; CDR2 reads SYDVKM. The CDR3 sequence is CASSFMGGRAFNEQFF. The DNA for the CDR3 is TGTGCCAGCAGTTTTATGGGCGGGAGGGCCTTCAATGAGCAGTTCTTC.

The J gene is TRBJ1-6, the V gene TRBV27, with D perhaps matching TRBD1 (5 bases). CDR1 and CDR2 from the germline V gene are MNHEY and SMNVEV (reference sequence). Trimming pared 4 bases from V and 5 bases from J, leaving 12 bases between. The CDR3 is made up of 15 amino acids. The CDR3 here is CASSSRGGDNSPLHF. CDR3 DNA: TGTGCCAGCAGTTCTAGGGGAGGGGATAATTCACCCCTCCACTTT.

This rearrangement joins TRBV30 to TRBJ1-2; 7 nucleotides align to TRBD1. Trimming cost V 5 bases and J 3 bases; bases outside gene matches: 3. CDR1 is GTSNPN and CDR2 is SVGIG in the germline V gene (reference sequence). CDR3 length: 12 residues. The CDR3 sequence: CAWGDSDYGYTF. In DNA, the CDR3 is TGTGCCTGGGGGGACAGCGACTATGGCTACACCTTC.

The chain employs TRBV9 and TRBJ2-7; TRBD2 matches at 8 bases. CDR1 and CDR2 (germline): SGDLS, YYNGEE. The CDR3 has 14 residues. Losses at the gene ends were 3 bases for V and 5 bases for J; bases not matched to a gene: 7. The CDR3 region is CASSAGTRIDEQYF. The CDR3 nucleotides are TGTGCCAGCAGCGCCGGGACTAGAATTGACGAGCAGTACTTC.

This clone was seen a few times. This chain uses TRBV5-6 with TRBJ1-1; 7 bases are shared with TRBD1. This CDR3 contains 16 residues. V trimming: 2 bases; J trimming: 6 bases; junction bases outside the gene matches: 13. CDR1 and CDR2 (germline): SGHDT, YYEEEE. The CDR3 here is CASSFVPGQRYAEAFF. CDR3 sequence (DNA): TGTGCCAGCAGCTTCGTGCCGGGACAGAGGTACGCTGAAGCTTTCTTT.

V gene TRBV2 combines with J gene TRBJ2-1; 14 bases match TRBD2. Germline CDR1 and CDR2: SNHLY and FYNNEI. With 3 bases clipped from V and 7 bases from J, the junction kept 2 bases outside the gene matches. The CDR3 is 15 amino acids. DNA of the CDR3: TGTGCCAGCAGTGAGGGACTAGCGGGGGCGAATGAGCAGTTCTTC. This codes for CASSEGLAGANEQFF. The variable domain in full, with the rest retrieved from reference TRBV2 and TRBJ2-1, is EPEVTQTPSHQVTQMGQEVILRCVPISNHLYFYWYRQILGQKVEFLVSFYNNEISEKSEIFDDQFSVERPDGSNFTLKIRSTKLEDSAMYFCASSEGLAGANEQFFGPGTRLTVL.